This TCR beta chain was profiled in a study of cytomegalovirus exposure and HLA in healthy donors. Comment on this clone: One end of the junction is discordant with germline, which a read error may explain.

It was with 60 Vbeta and 13 Jbeta primers that the PCR ran. Profiling relied on immunoSEQ multiplex PCR, and the TCRdb table lists in-frame clones only, not all of them. The sample has roughly 74,000 clones; 60% to 85% are singletons. CDR1 and CDR2 from the germline V gene are SEHNR and FQNEAQ (reference sequence). There are 14 residues in the CDR3. The receptor was derived from a man aged 35-49 years in good health and CMV-seronegative. The sample taken for sequencing was PBMCs. The chain recombines TRBV7-9 with TRBJ2-1; D may be TRBD2 (5 bases). The DNA of the CDR3 is TGTTCCAGCACCATGTCTCGGGGTAACAATGAGCAGTTCTTC. It yields the protein CSSTMSRGNNEQFF.